These 15 T cell receptor beta chains were sequenced from one sample in a study of shared T cell receptors in the human thymus. TCRdb keeps only in-frame clones here, not all; method: immunoSEQ multiplex PCR. The repertoire holds about 400,000 clones, roughly 94% seen once, with approximately 0.02% in the top ten. Material for sequencing was thymocytes. The receptors originated from a human donor.

This chain connects TRBV7-9 to TRBJ2-7, with TRBD2 identical over 8 bases. Germline CDR1 SEHNR, CDR2 FQNEAQ (reference sequence). Germline trimming cut 2 bases from V and 0 bases from J; bases unmatched to any gene: 12. CDR3 size: 18 residues. The CDR3, as DNA: TGTGCCAGCAGCTTAAAGTCTTGGCTAGCGGGTAGCTCCTACGAGCAGTACTTC. Amino acids: CASSLKSWLAGSSYEQYF.

This clone was recorded once. Without the conserved terminal phenylalanine or tryptophan, this CDR3 likely stems from a read error. Because the CDR3's place on the DNA is in doubt, the DNA is left out and the CDR3 is given as listed by TCRdb. The V gene is TRBV28, the J gene TRBJ2-7. The CDR3 comprises 9 residues, both ends counted. Per the germline V gene, CDR1 is MDHEN and CDR2 is SYDVKM. The CDR3 here is CASSPLNRL.

The V call is TRBV7-9, the J call TRBJ2-7, with a tentative D call TRBD2 (5 bases). V was clipped by 0 bases and J by 2 bases, with 23 bases between them. CDR1 and CDR2 from the germline V gene are SEHNR and FQNEAQ (reference sequence). The CDR3 loop spans 19 amino acids. In DNA form, the CDR3 reads TGTGCCAGCAGCTTAGCCGGGGATGGACCAAAGAACTCAGCCTACGAGCAGTACTTC. This translates into CASSLAGDGPKNSAYEQYF.

This clone was recorded only once. The genes are TRBV4-2 and TRBJ2-1; 13 nucleotides agree with TRBD2. There are 17 residues in the CDR3. V shed 0 bases and J 7 bases; nucleotides not matched to a gene: 6. Germline V gene data show CDR1 as LGHNA and CDR2 as YNFKEQ. The CDR3 spells CASSQDPGLAGRNEQFF. As DNA, the CDR3 is TGTGCCAGCAGCCAAGATCCGGGACTAGCGGGACGGAATGAGCAGTTCTTC.

The chain combines TRBV5-4 with TRBJ2-2, with TRBD1 matching over 7 bases. V trimming: 1 base; J trimming: 1 base; junction bases outside the gene matches: 4. CDR3 length equals 16 residues. Germline V gives CDR1 SGHNT, CDR2 YYREEE (reference sequence). CDR3 bases: TGTGCCAGCAGCTTGTGGGACAGAATGAACACCGGGGAGCTGTTTTTT. Translated, it gives CASSLWDRMNTGELFF. The complete variable domain, with remaining parts taken from reference TRBV5-4 and TRBJ2-2, reads ETGVTQSPTHLIKTRGQQVTLRCSSQSGHNTVSWYQQALGQGPQFIFQYYREEENGRGNFPPRFSGLQFPNYSSELNVNALELDDSALYLCASSLWDRMNTGELFFGEGSRLTVL.

The chain recombines TRBV14 with TRBJ2-3, with TRBD2 as a possible D gene (6 bases). Between the trimmed V and J ends, which lost 1 base and 1 base, there was a span of 12 bases. The germline V gene has CDR1 SGHDN and CDR2 FVKESK. This CDR3 is built from 16 residues. The CDR3, as DNA: TGTGCCAGCAGCCAAGGCTTGGGAGGCGGCACAGATACGCAGTATTTT. The encoded protein is CASSQGLGGGTDTQYF.

The gene calls are TRBV27 and TRBJ1-1; 12 bases align to TRBD1. V lost 7 bases to trimming and J lost 0 bases; unmatched junction nucleotides: 12. Germline assignment: CDR1 MNHEY and CDR2 SMNVEV (reference sequence). The CDR3 totals 18 residues. The CDR3, as DNA: TGTGCCAGCACCCAATCCGGGACAGGGGGCCCCATGAACACTGAAGCTTTCTTT. This codes for CASTQSGTGGPMNTEAFF.

The CDR3 DNA reads as TGCGCCAGCAGCTTGTCCGGGTTCGAGCAGTACTTC. Translation gives CASSLSGFEQYF. The rearrangement joins TRBV5-1 to TRBJ2-7; D call uncertain. The V end lost 1 base, the J end lost 6 bases, and 8 bases lay between the germline ends. Germline V CDR1 and CDR2: SGHRS, YFSETQ. This CDR3 spans 12 amino acids.

The gene calls are TRBV5-5 and TRBJ2-7; 8 bases map to TRBD2. The CDR3 is 12 residues long. V lost 1 base and J lost 7; bases outside the gene matches: 1. Germline lookup yields CDR1 SGHKS and CDR2 YYEKEE (reference sequence). The CDR3 DNA sequence: TGTGCCAGCAGCTTGAGACTAGCGGAGCAGTACTTC. This codes for CASSLRLAEQYF. Full variable domain (remainder filled in from reference TRBV5-5 and TRBJ2-7): DAGVTQSPTHLIKTRGQQVTLRCSPISGHKSVSWYQQVLGQGPQFIFQYYEKEERGRGNFPDRFSARQFPNYSSELNVNALLLGDSALYLCASSLRLAEQYFGPGTRLTVT.

The chain uses TRBV28 and TRBJ2-5; the match to TRBD2 covers 12 bases. In germline, CDR1 is MDHEN, CDR2 SYDVKM. The CDR3 spans 17 residues. Trimming took 8 bases from V and 4 from J; bases not matched to a gene: 14. The CDR3 DNA reads TGTGCCAGCCTGCGGAGGCTAGCGGGAGGGCCCCCAGAGACCCAGTACTTC. Translation gives CASLRRLAGGPPETQYF.

The CDR3 DNA reads TGTGCCAGCAGCCTCGTCCGGACAGGGATCAATGAGCAGTTCTTC. Its protein product is CASSLVRTGINEQFF. The chain uses TRBV7-4 and TRBJ2-1; 8 bases are a match to TRBD1. The V segment lost 5 bases and the J segment 6 bases; nucleotides outside the gene matches: 9. CDR1 and CDR2 (germline): SGHVT, SQSDAQ. The CDR3 covers 15 residues.

The gene calls are TRBV4-1 and TRBJ1-2; TRBD1 matches 9 bases. Germline V gives CDR1 MGHRA, CDR2 YSYEKL. V was pared by 4 bases and J by 6 bases, with 6 bases of the junction left unmatched. The CDR3 loop spans 14 amino acids. The CDR3 DNA reads TGCGCCAGCAGCCGCCGACAGGGGGAGGATGGCTACACCTTC. Its translation is CASSRRQGEDGYTF.

For the CDR3, the DNA is TGTGCCACCAGCAGAGCTTTTGGAAAGGCGAACACTGAAGCTTTCTTT. Translated: CATSRAFGKANTEAFF. The rearrangement uses TRBV15 and TRBJ1-1; D unclear. The CDR3 covers 16 residues. Germline lookup yields CDR1 LNHNV and CDR2 YYDKDF (reference sequence). V gave up 1 base and J gave up 1 base, with 13 bases separating them.

This CDR3 is CASSSEAGLETGELFF. The CDR3 DNA is TGTGCCAGCAGCTCCGAGGCGGGGTTGGAAACCGGGGAGCTGTTTTTT. This sequence joins TRBV7-8 and TRBJ2-2, with D perhaps matching TRBD2 (6 bases). Germline V lookup: CDR1 SGHVS, CDR2 FQNEAQ. V was trimmed by 4 bases and J by 5 bases, leaving 17 bases between them. The CDR3 spans 16 residues.

The V gene is TRBV15, the J gene TRBJ2-3; TRBD2 matches 10 bases. The CDR3 length is 16 residues. V gave up 1 base and J gave up 8 bases; unmatched junction bases: 9. In germline, CDR1 is LNHNV, CDR2 YYDKDF (reference sequence). The CDR3 loop reads CATSRASGRGFGTQYF. The CDR3, as DNA: TGTGCCACCAGCAGAGCCAGCGGGAGGGGATTTGGTACGCAGTATTTT.